This T cell receptor beta chain was identified during a study of T cell responses to AZD1222 COVID-19 vaccine. Study-wide results and limits: The study found vaccine-associated CD4 TCRs spanning spike, dominant at 160-218 and 743-854.

As for this clone: What it recognizes is unknown.

Profiling relied on immunoSEQ multiplex PCR, and the TCRdb table lists in-frame clones only, not all of them. This table holds roughly 97,000 clones, 93% found once. The CDR3 contains 14 residues. Germline CDR1 MNHEY, CDR2 SVGAGI. V was pared by 8 bases and J by 4 bases, with 16 bases between. Sequences were derived from peripheral blood, sampled on day 0 of AZD1222 vaccination. V is TRBV6-5 and J is TRBJ2-3; D may be TRBD2 (6 bases). This receptor was taken from an adult in good health. The CDR3 nucleotides are TGTGCCAGCCGTCCGGGATTAGCGGCAGATACGCAGTATTTT. This translates into CASRPGLAADTQYF.